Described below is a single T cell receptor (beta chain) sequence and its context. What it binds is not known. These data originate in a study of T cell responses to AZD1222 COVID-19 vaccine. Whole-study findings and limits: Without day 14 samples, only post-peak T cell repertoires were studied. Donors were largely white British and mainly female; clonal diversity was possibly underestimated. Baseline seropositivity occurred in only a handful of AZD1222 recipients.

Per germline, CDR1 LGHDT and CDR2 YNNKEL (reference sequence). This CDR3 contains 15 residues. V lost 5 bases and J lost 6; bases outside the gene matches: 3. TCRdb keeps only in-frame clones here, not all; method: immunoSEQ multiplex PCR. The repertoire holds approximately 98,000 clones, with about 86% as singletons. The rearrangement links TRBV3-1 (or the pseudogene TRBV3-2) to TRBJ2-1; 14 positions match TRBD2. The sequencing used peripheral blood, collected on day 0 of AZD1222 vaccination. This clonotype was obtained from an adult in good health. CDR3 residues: CASSSGLAGGNEQFF. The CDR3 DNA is TGTGCCAGCAGCTCAGGACTAGCGGGGGGCAATGAGCAGTTCTTC.